This T cell receptor beta chain was sequenced for a study of regulatory T cells in long-lasting Graves disease. The sample holds a few counts of this clonotype. The DNA is left out, because the CDR3 cannot be placed on it with certainty; the CDR3 is given as TCRdb lists it. Germline assignment: CDR1 MNHNS and CDR2 SASEGT. The CDR3 is 13 amino acids in total, end residues counted. For TCR beta, libraries came from iRepertoire HTBI primers and Arm-PCR of CDR3 regions. TCRdb recomputed calls from the multiplex PCR reads with MiXCR, one row per CDR3 protein. The sample contains about 470,000 distinct CDR3 sequences, about a fifth of which appear only once. Time point of the sample: persistent/refractory GD, antithyroid drugs over 5 years with positive TRAb. From RNA extracted from PBMCs, the TCR library was made.

This receptor was obtained from a female donor with Graves disease. This specimen consisted of peripheral blood mononuclear cells (PBMCs), obtained when the disease was refractory, from a patient treated with antithyroid drugs. The chain joins TRBV6-1 to TRBJ1-1; the table gives TRBD1 as D, unverified against the DNA. The CDR3 sequence is CASSTSTRFKAFF.